This T cell receptor (beta chain) originates from a study of monozygotic twins with inflammatory bowel disease (dated by TCRdb to the late 2010s). Study-level background: The complete study included around 30 monozygotic twin pairs: 19 IBD-discordant Danish pairs and nine German pairs, of which four were IBD-concordant and five were IBD-discordant. The search for disease-associated traits relied mainly on comparing IBD patients with their genetically identical healthy co-twins within discordant pairs. Each individual had, on average, about 151 000 unique TCRalpha sequences and 181 000 unique TCRbeta sequences available for analysis.

From each donor, a roughly 2.5 ml peripheral blood sample was collected into PAXgene tubes and stored at -80 degrees C. Without any T cell sorting, total RNA was extracted from whole blood using the PAXgene blood miRNA kit on an automated QIAcube. Peripheral blood from monozygotic twin pairs who were concordant or discordant for inflammatory bowel disease underwent deep TCRalpha and TCRbeta repertoire profiling using unique molecular barcoding. Smoking habits were recorded for all twin pairs, with individuals classified as current, former or never smokers. The research as a whole found: Measured by the inverse Simpson index, TCRbeta repertoire diversity was lower in IBD patients than in their healthy co-twins. No single strong signal or clonotype linked to IBD turned up in the results, so the idea that one exists was not supported. Different T cell subtypes could not be distinguished in the analysis. Fewer clonotypes were shared with other individuals by IBD patients than by healthy twins, most markedly in patients showing signs of disease activity. Differing immunosuppressive treatments among patients may have added background noise and inter-individual variability to the repertoires. Repertoire similarity did not differ between concordant and discordant twins, possibly due to limited statistical power.

CDR1 and CDR2 (SGHDT, YYEEEE) derive from the germline V gene. The CDR3 goes from the cysteine to the phenylalanine over 18 residues. No DNA was logged. Concerning this clonotype itself: Its binding antigen is unknown.

The method was 5' RACE. For each TCR library, 3,500 to 4,500 ng of total RNA was used. For each sample, cDNA synthesis was carried out in eight separate reactions using SMARTScribe reverse transcriptase. During cDNA synthesis, unique molecular identifiers containing a 6-nucleotide sample barcode were introduced by template switching. Amplification of TCRalpha and TCRbeta cDNA involved two nested PCRs of roughly 16 and 10 cycles, and each PCR was followed by bead purification. Before amplification, cDNA was treated with uracil DNA-glycosylase and purified using the QIAquick PCR purification kit. The second PCR added Illumina TruSeq-compatible adapters along with sample-specific barcodes. Library quality and concentration were assessed using TapeStation and Qubit, and about 5 ng of each library was pooled. Sequencing of pooled libraries was carried out on an Illumina HiSeq2500 single-index Rapid Run using 2 x 100 bp reads and custom sequencing primers. On the study's bioinformatics: MiGEC version 1.2.6 was used for UMI-based consensus assembly to correct PCR and sequencing errors. MiXCR version 2.1.1 was used to carry out V(D)J alignment, clonotype assembly and CDR3 extraction. Normalisation of gene usage, clonotype sharing and MAIT/NKT TCR abundance was achieved by analysing the top 1000, 10 000 and 20 000 clonotypes per sample. After downsampling to 27 000 UMIs, diversity was calculated as the inverse Simpson index using the vegan R package. Statistical testing used paired Mann-Whitney U tests on the discordant twin pairs and applied Benjamini-Hochberg correction for multiple testing. TCRdb reprocessed the public reads and reports one entry per CDR3 protein sequence, without DNA. The V and J calls follow TCRdb's processing rather than the paper's. The table for this sample shows under 200,000 distinct CDR3 sequences. The leading ten clones occupy 2.5% to 3% of the sample.

The chain was built from TRBV5-6 and TRBJ1-4. The sample was blood. This TCR derives from a human donor with ulcerative colitis or Crohn's disease, or a healthy co-twin of an affected twin (not recorded which). The CDR3 protein: CASSREAFFAATNEKLFF.